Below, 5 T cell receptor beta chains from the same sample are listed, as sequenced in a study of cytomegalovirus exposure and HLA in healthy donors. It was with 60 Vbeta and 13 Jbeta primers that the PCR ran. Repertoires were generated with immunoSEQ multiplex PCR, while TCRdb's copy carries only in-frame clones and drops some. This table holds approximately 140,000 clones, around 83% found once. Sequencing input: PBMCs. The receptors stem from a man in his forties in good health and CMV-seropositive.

CDR3 nucleotide sequence: TGTGCCAGCTCACTTGAATTAGACAGGAACACTGAAGCTTTCTTT. Translating it yields CASSLELDRNTEAFF. The chain couples TRBV18 to TRBJ1-1; D perhaps matches TRBD1 (5 bases). V lost 4 bases to trimming and J lost 1 base, with 13 bases between them. The CDR3 has 15 residues. The germline CDR1 and CDR2 sequences are KGHSH and LQKENI.

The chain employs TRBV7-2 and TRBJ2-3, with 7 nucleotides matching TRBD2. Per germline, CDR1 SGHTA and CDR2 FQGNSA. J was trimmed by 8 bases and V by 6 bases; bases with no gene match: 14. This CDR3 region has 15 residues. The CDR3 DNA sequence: TGTGCCAGCAGTTCGTCAAGTGGTCGCGGGAGTACGCAGTATTTT. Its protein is CASSSSSGRGSTQYF.

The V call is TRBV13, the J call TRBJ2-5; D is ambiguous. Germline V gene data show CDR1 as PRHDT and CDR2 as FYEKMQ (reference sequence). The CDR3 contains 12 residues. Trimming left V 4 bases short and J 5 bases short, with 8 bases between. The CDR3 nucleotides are TGTGCCAGCAGCTCCCCCATGGAGACCCAGTACTTC. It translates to CASSSPMETQYF.

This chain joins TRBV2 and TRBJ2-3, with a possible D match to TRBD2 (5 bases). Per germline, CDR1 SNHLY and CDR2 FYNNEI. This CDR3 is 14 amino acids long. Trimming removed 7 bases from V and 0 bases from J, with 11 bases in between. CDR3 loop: CASTERTSTDTQYF. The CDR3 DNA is TGTGCCAGCACCGAAAGGACTAGCACAGATACGCAGTATTTT.

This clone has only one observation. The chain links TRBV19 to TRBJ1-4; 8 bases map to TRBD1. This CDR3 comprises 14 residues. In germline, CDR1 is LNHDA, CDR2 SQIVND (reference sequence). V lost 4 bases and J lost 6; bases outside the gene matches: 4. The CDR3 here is CASSTIQGDEKLFF. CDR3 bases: TGTGCCAGTAGTACAATACAGGGGGATGAAAAACTGTTTTTT.